These 30 T cell receptor beta chains were all obtained from the same sample, sequenced in a study of T cell responses to AZD1222 COVID-19 vaccine. The repertoire was sequenced with immunoSEQ multiplex PCR; TCRdb's copy has only in-frame clones and lacks some. Counted here are over 100,000 clones, roughly 86% occurring once; the ten biggest clones make up around 13%. The sequenced sample was peripheral blood, obtained on day 0 of MenACWY control vaccination. Receptors were obtained from an adult in good health.

The chain joins TRBV29-1 to TRBJ1-1, with no clear D. Trimming removed 7 bases from V and 5 bases from J, with 14 bases in between. Per germline, CDR1 SQVTM and CDR2 ANQGSEA. The CDR3 spans 12 residues. The DNA of the CDR3 is TGCAGCGCAAAGATTTTTGGGACTGAAGCTTTCTTT. It is translated as CSAKIFGTEAFF. Looking up the rest from reference TRBV29-1 and TRBJ1-1 gives the full variable domain: SAVISQKPSRDICQRGTSLTIQCQVDSQVTMMFWYRQQPGQSLTLIATANQGSEATYESGFVIDKFPISRPNLTFSTLTVSNMSPEDSSIYLCSAKIFGTEAFFGQGTRLTVV.

Concerning this clone: The identical CDR3 is also encoded by other nucleotide sequences in the sample. J is TRBJ1-1 and V is TRBV9; D is ambiguous. This CDR3 has 13 residues. From germline, CDR1 is SGDLS and CDR2 YYNGEE. The ends were cut back, 4 bases at V and 5 bases at J, with 12 bases in the middle. CDR3 loop: CASSLSGGTEAFF. The CDR3, as DNA: TGTGCCAGCAGCTTAAGCGGTGGGACTGAAGCTTTCTTT.

The J gene is TRBJ2-1, the V gene TRBV19, with TRBD2 matching 14 bases. The CDR3 loop spans 16 amino acids. V gave up 7 bases and J gave up 9 bases; unmatched junction bases: 11. CDR1 is LNHDA, CDR2 SQIVND, per germline (reference sequence). CDR3 sequence reads: CASTPVTSGGEGEQFF. CDR3 sequence (DNA): TGTGCCAGTACCCCCGTGACTAGCGGGGGGGAGGGTGAGCAGTTCTTC.

The CDR3 region has the DNA TGTGCCAGCAGCAGGGACAGGGGTTTGAACACTGAAGCTTTCTTT. This gives the protein CASSRDRGLNTEAFF. This chain joins TRBV6-2 or TRBV6-3 and TRBJ1-1; 10 bases match TRBD1. The V gene end was trimmed by 6 bases and the J gene end by 0 bases; junction bases not matched to a gene: 4. Germline-derived CDR1 and CDR2 are MNHEY and SVGEGT. CDR3 length: 15 amino acids.

The chain has TRBV28 and TRBJ2-5; 7 nucleotides line up with TRBD1. V was clipped by 6 bases and J by 2 bases; unmatched bases: 9. CDR3 size: 15 residues. CDR1 MDHEN and CDR2 SYDVKM come from the germline V gene. The CDR3 is CASRNRGPTQETQYF. The DNA for the CDR3 is TGTGCCAGCAGAAACAGGGGCCCAACTCAAGAGACCCAGTACTTC.

The V gene is TRBV6-1, the J gene TRBJ1-5, with D possibly matching TRBD1 (6 bases). Germline V gives CDR1 MNHNS, CDR2 SASEGT. Deletions cut 5 bases from V and 1 base from J, with 12 bases between. The CDR3 is made up of 15 amino acids. CDR3 protein: CASSFTGTSNQPQHF. The CDR3 nucleotides read TGTGCCAGCAGTTTTACAGGGACCAGCAATCAGCCCCAGCATTTT.

This chain joins TRBV5-4 and TRBJ1-6, with unresolved D. Germline CDR1 SGHNT, CDR2 YYREEE (reference sequence). V was cut by 2 bases and J by 11 bases, with 8 bases left in between. This CDR3 comprises 12 residues. In nucleotides, the CDR3 is TGTGCCAGCAGCTTCCCGATGGCACCCCTCCACTTT. Amino acid sequence: CASSFPMAPLHF.

This chain joins TRBV6-1 and TRBJ1-4; 8 bases align to TRBD1. V shed 2 bases and J 4 bases; nucleotides not matched to a gene: 3. Per the germline V gene, CDR1 is MNHNS and CDR2 is SASEGT. The CDR3 is 15 amino acids. The CDR3 nucleotides are TGTGCCAGCAGTGAACCCGACAGGGGTAATGAAAAACTGTTTTTT. Translated: CASSEPDRGNEKLFF.

This chain connects TRBV27 to TRBJ2-7, with 7 bases lining up with TRBD1. Germline lookup yields CDR1 MNHEY and CDR2 SMNVEV (reference sequence). The CDR3 contains 15 residues. With 6 bases clipped from V and 2 bases from J, the junction kept 10 bases outside the gene matches. CDR3: CASRSSGTAAYEQYF. The CDR3 DNA reads as TGTGCCAGCAGGTCCTCCGGGACAGCCGCCTACGAGCAGTACTTC.

The rearrangement joins TRBV7-3 to TRBJ2-2; no clear D. Deletions cut 7 bases from V and 6 bases from J, with 12 bases between. The CDR3 spans 13 residues. Germline CDR1 and CDR2: SGHTA and FQGTGA. The CDR3 loop reads CASKAIPSGELFF. CDR3 in DNA: TGTGCCAGCAAAGCTATTCCATCCGGGGAGCTGTTTTTT.

The chain carries TRBV14 and TRBJ1-3; D is uncertain. The germline CDR1 and CDR2 sequences are SGHDN and FVKESK. Trimming shortened V by 2 bases and J by 0 bases, and 11 bases separated the two germline ends. The CDR3 extends over 16 amino acids. The CDR3 loop reads CASSQMTTGSGNTIYF. CDR3 in DNA: TGTGCCAGCAGCCAAATGACGACCGGCTCTGGAAACACCATATATTTT.

This clone was observed a few times. This sequence joins TRBV5-6 and TRBJ1-1; D perhaps matches TRBD1 (5 bases). The CDR3 has 14 residues. V was shortened by 3 bases and J by 4 bases, with 13 bases between the two germline ends. Germline loops: CDR1 SGHDT, CDR2 YYEEEE. CDR3 coding DNA: TGTGCCAGCAGCTGGGGGACCGTTGGCACTGAAGCTTTCTTT. Translation gives CASSWGTVGTEAFF.

The chain employs TRBV29-1 and TRBJ2-7; 8 nucleotides match TRBD1. CDR3 length: 15 amino acids. V shed 2 bases, J shed 3 bases, and the junction held 9 bases outside the gene matches. Germline V gene sequence: CDR1 SQVTM, CDR2 ANQGSEA. The CDR3 sequence: CSVEQTGAENYEQYF. CDR3 nucleotide sequence: TGCAGCGTTGAACAGACAGGGGCGGAAAACTACGAGCAGTACTTC.

V usage is TRBV6-2 or TRBV6-3 and J usage is TRBJ1-1; D is undetermined. This CDR3 region has 14 residues. Germline V gene sequence: CDR1 MNHEY, CDR2 SVGEGT. Trimming pared 0 bases from V and 7 bases from J, leaving 12 bases between. Here the CDR3 DNA reads TGTGCCAGCAGTTACTCCTGGGGATTCGGTGAAGCTTTCTTT. Translating gives CASSYSWGFGEAFF.

This clone was observed once. The chain has TRBV4-2 and TRBJ2-1, with TRBD2 matching over 9 bases. This CDR3 comprises 16 residues. Germline-derived CDR1 and CDR2 are LGHNA and YNFKEQ. J was trimmed by 2 bases and V by 4 bases; bases with no gene match: 6. In nucleotides, the CDR3 is TGTGCCAGCAGCCCGGAGGCGGGGGGGCCCTACAATGAGCAGTTCTTC. As protein: CASSPEAGGPYNEQFF.

The chain links TRBV4-3 to TRBJ1-2; no clear D. CDR3 length: 15 residues. Trimming pared 0 bases from V and 5 bases from J, leaving 13 bases between. CDR1 is LGHNA and CDR2 is YSLEER in the germline V gene. This CDR3 reads CASSQDSGGKYGYTF. The CDR3 region has the DNA TGCGCCAGCAGCCAAGATTCAGGAGGGAAATATGGCTACACCTTC.

The chain uses TRBV5-5 and TRBJ2-3; tentatively, D is TRBD1 (5 bases). V was clipped by 4 bases and J by 0 bases, with 12 bases between them. CDR1 and CDR2 from the germline V gene are SGHKS and YYEKEE (reference sequence). There are 15 residues in the CDR3. The CDR3 DNA is TGTGCCAGCAGCACCCGACAGAGCAGCACAGATACGCAGTATTTT. This codes for CASSTRQSSTDTQYF. Full variable domain (rest looked up from reference TRBV5-5 and TRBJ2-3): DAGVTQSPTHLIKTRGQQVTLRCSPISGHKSVSWYQQVLGQGPQFIFQYYEKEERGRGNFPDRFSARQFPNYSSELNVNALLLGDSALYLCASSTRQSSTDTQYFGPGTRLTVL.

The V and J genes are TRBV10-3 and TRBJ1-2; 10 bases fit TRBD1. The germline V gene encodes CDR1 ENHRY and CDR2 SYGVKD. This CDR3 has 17 residues. V gave up 6 bases and J gave up 1 base; unmatched junction bases: 11. The CDR3 here is CAISEIDRGLLNYGYTF. CDR3 in DNA: TGTGCCATCAGCGAAATTGACAGGGGGCTTCTTAACTATGGCTACACCTTC.

CDR3 DNA sequence: TGTGCCAGCATCCCCCTTGGGGGAAAAGATACGCAGTATTTT. This translates into CASIPLGGKDTQYF. The chain carries TRBV7-8 and TRBJ2-3; D possibly matches TRBD1 or TRBD2 (5 bases each). Germline assignment: CDR1 SGHVS and CDR2 FQNEAQ. Trimming removed 7 bases from V and 5 bases from J, with 16 bases in between. The CDR3 loop spans 14 amino acids.

V usage is TRBV7-2 and J usage is TRBJ2-3; D is ambiguous. The CDR3 loop spans 16 amino acids. Trimming removed 4 bases from V and 1 base from J, with 15 bases in between. Germline values: CDR1 SGHTA, CDR2 FQGNSA. CDR3 bases: TGTGCCAGCAGCTCCTTAGCTGTAGTCCGCACAGATACGCAGTATTTT. Amino acid sequence: CASSSLAVVRTDTQYF.

The DNA for the CDR3 is TGTGCCAGCAGCTTAGAAGTAGCGGGGACTCCGAGGCAAGAGACCCAGTACTTC. Its protein product is CASSLEVAGTPRQETQYF. The chain combines TRBV7-2 with TRBJ2-5; 8 nucleotides align to TRBD2. The CDR3 loop spans 18 amino acids. CDR1 and CDR2 (germline): SGHTA, FQGNSA. The V segment lost 1 base and the J segment 2 bases; nucleotides outside the gene matches: 12.

The chain combines TRBV7-2 with TRBJ2-5, with TRBD2 matching over 11 bases. Looked up from germline, CDR1 is SGHTA and CDR2 is FQGNSA. With 5 bases clipped from V and 1 base from J, the junction kept 9 bases outside the gene matches. This CDR3 comprises 17 residues. CDR3: CASSPGASGGPQETQYF. CDR3 bases: TGTGCCAGCAGCCCGGGCGCTAGCGGGGGGCCCCAAGAGACCCAGTACTTC.

The rearrangement links TRBV7-9 to TRBJ1-4, with 7 bases matching TRBD1. With V trimmed by 6 bases and J by 8 bases, 12 bases remained unmatched. Germline V CDR1 and CDR2: SEHNR, FQNEAQ (reference sequence). The CDR3 contains 15 residues. CDR3 amino acids: CASSHRQGGEEKLFF. CDR3 nucleotide sequence: TGTGCCAGCAGTCACAGACAGGGTGGTGAAGAAAAACTGTTTTTT. The variable domain in full, completed from reference TRBV7-9 and TRBJ1-4, reads DTGVSQNPRHKITKRGQNVTFRCDPISEHNRLYWYRQTLGQGPEFLTYFQNEAQLEKSRLLSDRFSAERPKGSFSTLEIQRTEQGDSAMYLCASSHRQGGEEKLFFGSGTQLSVL.

The genes are TRBV28 and TRBJ1-5, with D unresolved. Trimming took off 6 bases at V and 0 bases at J, with 18 bases between the two ends. Germline values: CDR1 MDHEN, CDR2 SYDVKM. The CDR3 runs 17 residues. The CDR3 loop is CASRRHTGILSNQPQHF. For the CDR3, the DNA is TGTGCCAGCAGGAGACACACTGGAATACTTAGCAATCAGCCCCAGCATTTT.

This clone has a single count. The CDR3: CASMGPLEWKLFF. The CDR3, as DNA: TGTGCCAGCATGGGACCTTTGGAGTGGAAACTGTTTTTT. V gene TRBV28 combines with J gene TRBJ1-4; D might be TRBD1 (5 bases). The CDR3 loop spans 13 amino acids. Germline CDR1 MDHEN, CDR2 SYDVKM. V was shortened by 7 bases and J by 11 bases, with 17 bases between the two germline ends.

This chain connects TRBV11-2 to TRBJ2-7; possibly TRBD2 for D (7 bases). There are 15 residues in the CDR3. Trimming took off 1 base at V and 2 bases at J, with 12 bases between the two ends. In germline, CDR1 is SGHAT, CDR2 FQNNGV. The chain's CDR3 is CASSLVTGRAYEQYF. CDR3 coding DNA: TGTGCCAGCAGCTTAGTTACAGGGAGGGCCTACGAGCAGTACTTC.

The rearrangement links TRBV11-2 to TRBJ2-3, with D uncertain. Trimming removed 2 bases at V and 0 bases at J, with 12 bases between. The V gene's germline CDR1 is SGHAT and CDR2 FQNNGV. The CDR3 contains 16 residues. The CDR3 DNA is TGTGCCAGCAGCTTAAGAGGCGTCCTGAGCACAGATACGCAGTATTTT. This sequence encodes CASSLRGVLSTDTQYF.

The J gene is TRBJ1-1, the V gene TRBV5-8; D call uncertain. V lost 1 base to trimming and J lost 1 base, with 11 bases between them. From germline, CDR1 is SGHTS and CDR2 YDEGEE. The CDR3 has 15 residues. The CDR3, as DNA: TGTGCCAGCAGCTTGAGCTCCAGAAAGAACACTGAAGCTTTCTTT. It codes for CASSLSSRKNTEAFF. The whole variable domain, remainder taken from reference TRBV5-8 and TRBJ1-1, is EAGVTQSPTHLIKTRGQQATLRCSPISGHTSVYWYQQALGLGLQFLLWYDEGEERNRGNFPPRFSGRQFPNYSSELNVNALELEDSALYLCASSLSSRKNTEAFFGQGTRLTVV.

The CDR3 region has the DNA TGCGCCAGCAGCCAAGAGAACGTCCGGGCAGGGGCCACCTACGAGCAGTACTTC. This translates into CASSQENVRAGATYEQYF. The chain couples TRBV4-3 to TRBJ2-7, with D possibly matching TRBD1 (6 bases). V shed 0 bases and J shed 2 bases, with 20 bases lying between them. This CDR3 has 18 residues. Germline-derived CDR1 and CDR2 are LGHNA and YSLEER.

This clone occurred a few times. In this CDR3 the conserved last residue, phenylalanine or tryptophan, is missing, so a read error is likely. No DNA is shown, since the ends of the CDR3 on it are uncertain; the CDR3 is the one TCRdb lists. This sequence joins TRBV18 and TRBJ1-5. Germline CDR1 and CDR2: KGHSH and LQKENI. Inclusive of both ends, the CDR3 amounts to 10 amino acids. The chain's CDR3 is CASPSFREVI.